This T cell receptor beta chain is from a study of blood T cell repertoires in COVID-19. Background on the study: Samples of COVID-19 (acute and convalescent) were obtained from the United States, Italy and Spain.

Libraries were prepared by immunoSEQ multiplex PCR; TCRdb keeps only in-frame clonotypes and omits some of them. The sample yields some 170,000 clones, 84% seen once. Germline CDR1 GTSNPN, CDR2 SVGIG (reference sequence). Trimming shortened V by 4 bases and J by 1 base, and 18 bases separated the two germline ends. The CDR3 length is 16 residues. Participants' reported clinical history set cohort assignment. Two consecutive negative NP/OP PCR tests, clearance, or resolved symptoms defined Cohort 3 recovery. Sequenced input: PBMCs or T cells enriched from blood (not recorded which). The sequence was obtained from a man over 45 who had recovered from COVID-19. This rearrangement joins TRBV30 to TRBJ2-3; the D gene is possibly TRBD2 (7 bases). The CDR3 reads CAWNGARGGGTDTQYF. The CDR3 nucleotides read TGTGCCTGGAACGGGGCGAGGGGGGGAGGCACAGATACGCAGTATTTT.